This T cell receptor beta chain is from a study of radiotherapy plus CTLA-4 blockade in lung cancer. Findings and caveats of the study: Expansion in blood of tumor-derived TCR clones was seen after radiotherapy plus ipilimumab.

To note about this clone: Antigen: not known.

The V and J ends lost 5 bases and 0 bases respectively, with 8 bases between them. Germline-derived CDR1 and CDR2 are SNHLY and FYNNEI. CDR3 length: 14 residues. Method: immunoSEQ multiplex PCR; TCRdb's copy keeps in-frame clones and lacks some. This sample has roughly 80,000 clones, with around 81% found just once. The input for sequencing was peripheral blood, taken from a patient treated with radiotherapy plus ipilimumab. The chain uses TRBV2 and TRBJ2-1, with D tentatively TRBD1 (6 bases). This sequence was found in a human donor with non-small cell lung cancer who had a partial response to radiotherapy plus ipilimumab. Some clones in this sample may be carry-over from other donors' samples. The CDR3 here is CASSLDSSYNEQFF. The CDR3 DNA is TGTGCCAGCAGTCTGGACAGCTCCTACAATGAGCAGTTCTTC.